This T cell receptor beta chain comes out of a study of cytomegalovirus exposure and HLA in healthy donors. Study-level background: The Caucasian-associated ancestry cluster contained about four fifths of the roughly 400 genotyped donors. Notes on the study in general: A missense DCLRE1C variant was associated with V- and J-gene trimming of TCR beta chains in a later analysis, and an independent cohort replicated the association. Later work found most CMV-associated TCR beta chains apparently HLA-restricted.

Regarding this clone: Its target is not known.

The study ran its PCR with 60 Vbeta and 13 Jbeta primers. Sequencing used immunoSEQ multiplex PCR; TCRdb keeps in-frame clones, though not all of them. The profile covers 60,000 to 80,000 clones, with almost 80% appearing a single time and 3% taken by the ten largest. The CDR3 extends over 11 amino acids. Germline CDR1 and CDR2: DFQATT and SNEGSKA (reference sequence). V was clipped by 3 bases and J by 4 bases, with 4 bases between them. The sample consisted of PBMCs. The rearrangement joins TRBV20-1 to TRBJ2-1; no clear D gene. This receptor was taken from a girl between 10 and 17 years old in good health and CMV-seropositive. The CDR3 nucleotides read TGCAGTGCTAGTCGGTACAATGAGCAGTTCTTC. Its translation: CSASRYNEQFF.